Ten or more counts support the clone carrying this TCR beta chain. Its antigen is not identified. As to time point: newly diagnosed GD, antithyroid drugs for less than 3 months. The authors made the TCR library using RNA they extracted from PBMCs. HTBI primers from iRepertoire and Arm-PCR of CDR3 regions yielded the TCR beta libraries. TCRdb reprocessed the multiplex PCR reads with MiXCR, giving one entry per CDR3 protein. The sample carries 500,000 or so distinct CDR3 sequences, around 15% recorded once. This sample was included in a study of regulatory T cells in long-lasting Graves disease. Study overall: Under 3 months of antithyroid drugs had been taken by newly diagnosed Graves' patients. The study's findings and limits: Favoring TRBV28, TRBJ1-2 and TRBJ2-5 was a feature seen in persistent disease. Persistent patients had more shared public clonotypes (around 2,500) than new patients (roughly 900). Persistent-disease Graves' patients showed less TCR diversity than new cases.

The V end was cut by 3 bases, the J end by 0 bases, with 12 bases between. The CDR3 is 16 amino acids. These same data were also listed under a study on T cells in Graves' hyperthyroidism and ophthalmopathy.

The chain joins TRBV12-3 or TRBV12-4 to TRBJ2-4, with D perhaps matching TRBD1 (5 bases). This specimen consisted of peripheral blood mononuclear cells (PBMCs), obtained at new diagnosis, from a patient treated with antithyroid drugs. This sequence was found in a man in his forties or fifties with Graves disease. The DNA for the CDR3 is TGTGCCAGCAGTTTGACAGATCTCTTAGCCAAAAACATTCAGTACTTC. Translation gives CASSLTDLLAKNIQYF.